Below, one TCR beta chain is given with its context. Per the germline V gene, CDR1 is SGHRS and CDR2 is YFSETQ. This CDR3 is built from 17 residues. The V and J ends lost 1 base and 5 bases, in that order; junction bases with no gene match: 11. The data are from a study of blood T cell repertoires in COVID-19. Study overall: Sites across the United States, Italy and Spain contributed samples from acute and convalescent COVID-19. T cells, B-cell-depleted T cells, or PBMCs provided the cDNA or gDNA that served as material.

Assay used: immunoSEQ multiplex PCR; TCRdb lists only in-frame clones, some missing. Of over 100,000 clones in the sample, roughly nine tenths are singletons; the top ten hold over 10%. The rearrangement joins TRBV5-1 to TRBJ2-3; 9 bases are shared with TRBD2. The origin of this receptor is a woman in her 70s with COVID-19, enrolled during active disease. Sequencing used peripheral blood. CDR3 nucleotides: TGCGCCAGCAGCTTGAGATCGGCGGGGGGGCTTGGAGATACGCAGTATTTT. This gives the protein CASSLRSAGGLGDTQYF. The full variable domain, rest sourced from reference TRBV5-1 and TRBJ2-3, is KAGVTQTPRYLIKTRGQQVTLSCSPISGHRSVSWYQQTPGQGLQFLFEYFSETQRNKGNFPGRFSGRQFSNSRSEMNVSTLELGDSALYLCASSLRSAGGLGDTQYFGPGTRLTVL.